The 5 T cell receptor beta chains below all came from one sample that was sequenced in a study of T cells in Graves' hyperthyroidism and ophthalmopathy. Authors of the study amplified TCR beta CDR3 regions from RNA transcripts. First-round RT-PCR with HTBI primers amplified the TCR CDR3 region. A single record per CDR3 protein comes from TCRdb applying MiXCR to the multiplex PCR reads. The data hold hundreds of thousands of distinct CDR3 sequences, with around 15% observed a single time. Sequenced: blood. The receptors come from a woman aged 45-65 years with Graves' ophthalmopathy.

This clonotype has a count of ten or more. The chain couples TRBV20-1 to TRBJ2-1; possibly TRBD2 for D (6 bases). This CDR3 is 15 amino acids long. Germline V gene sequence: CDR1 DFQATT, CDR2 SNEGSKA (reference sequence). Here the CDR3 reads CRPGDPGLPYNEQFF. As DNA, the CDR3 is TGCAGGCCGGGGGACCCCGGACTACCCTACAATGAGCAGTTCTTC.

This clonotype was recorded at least ten times. V usage is TRBV28 and J usage is TRBJ2-7; D tentatively reads TRBD1 or TRBD2 (5 bases each). Germline assignment: CDR1 MDHEN and CDR2 SYDVKM. CDR3 length: 16 amino acids. Trimming removed 5 bases at V and 2 bases at J, with 19 bases between. CDR3 sequence reads: CASSQPTGTRTYEQYF. DNA of the CDR3: TGTGCCAGCAGTCAACCGACCGGGACCCGTACCTACGAGCAGTACTTC. Based on the CDR3 plus reference TRBV28 and TRBJ2-7, the full variable domain is DVKVTQSSRYLVKRTGEKVFLECVQDMDHENMFWYRQDPGLGLRLIYFSYDVKMKEKGDIPEGYSVSREKKERFSLILESASTNQTSMYLCASSQPTGTRTYEQYFGPGTRLTVT.

Ten or more counts support this clonotype. The chain employs TRBV18 and TRBJ2-7, with D perhaps TRBD1 (5 bases). Trimming took off 5 bases at V and 4 bases at J, with 18 bases between the two ends. Germline-derived CDR1 and CDR2 are KGHSH and LQKENI. CDR3 length equals 15 residues. As DNA, the CDR3 is TGTGCCAGCTCAGCAGCCGGCAGGGTCGAATACGAGCAGTACTTC. This encodes CASSAAGRVEYEQYF.

This clonotype was counted at least ten times. The chain links TRBV20-1 to TRBJ2-5, with D perhaps matching TRBD2 (6 bases). The CDR3 extends over 15 amino acids. V was clipped by 5 bases and J by 2 bases, with 18 bases between them. The V gene's germline CDR1 is DFQATT and CDR2 SNEGSKA (reference sequence). CDR3 region: CSASGSRAGQETQYF. The CDR3 DNA is TGCAGTGCTTCCGGATCTAGGGCGGGGCAAGAGACCCAGTACTTC.

The chain carries TRBV24-1 and TRBJ1-3; D is uncertain. The CDR3 is 12 residues long. The germline gives CDR1 KGHDR, CDR2 SFDVKD. Trimming removed 3 bases from V and 5 bases from J, with 4 bases in between. The CDR3 DNA follows: TGTGCCACCAGTGATGAGAGAAACACCATATATTTT. Translation gives CATSDERNTIYF.